Listed here are 24 T cell receptor beta chains from one sample, sequenced in a study of blood T cell repertoires in COVID-19. Sequenced by immunoSEQ multiplex PCR; TCRdb stores in-frame clones only, minus some. The sample records approximately 150,000 clones, around four fifths being singletons. The sequencing sample was made of PBMCs or T cells enriched from blood (not recorded which). The receptors stem from a man aged 65 to 85 who had been exposed to COVID-19.

V gene TRBV5-1 combines with J gene TRBJ1-2; a weak D match, TRBD1 (5 bases). The CDR3 has 17 residues. V lost 0 bases, J lost 7 bases, and 22 bases lay in between. Germline assignment: CDR1 SGHRS and CDR2 YFSETQ. The DNA of the CDR3 is TGCGCCAGCAGCTTGGTAACTGGCCTCTCGAACGGGGGTGGCTACACCTTC. This sequence encodes CASSLVTGLSNGGGYTF.

In regard to this clone: At one end, the junction sequence differs from germline, possibly due to a read error. The chain joins TRBV19 to TRBJ2-7; no definite D call. Germline V gives CDR1 LNHDA, CDR2 SQIVND (reference sequence). The CDR3 contains 13 residues. DNA for the CDR3: TGTGCCAGTAGCCTGGGCCATTCCTCCGAGCAGTACTTC. It yields the protein CASSLGHSSEQYF.

The chain has TRBV28 and TRBJ2-5; tentative D call: TRBD2 (6 bases). V lost 6 bases to trimming and J lost 2 bases, with 16 bases between them. The germline CDR1 and CDR2 sequences are MDHEN and SYDVKM. The CDR3 has 15 residues. CDR3 protein: CASREPTSPQETQYF. CDR3 DNA sequence: TGTGCCAGCAGAGAACCCACTAGCCCTCAAGAGACCCAGTACTTC.

This chain joins TRBV7-8 and TRBJ2-7, with D tentatively TRBD2 (6 bases). This CDR3 is built from 16 residues. The V and J ends lost 10 bases and 0 bases respectively, with 22 bases between them. The germline CDR1 and CDR2 sequences are SGHVS and FQNEAQ. This CDR3 reads CATTPGGGESSYEQYF. In DNA form, the CDR3 reads TGTGCCACGACCCCCGGTGGAGGGGAAAGCTCCTACGAGCAGTACTTC.

The chain couples TRBV2 to TRBJ2-1; the match to TRBD2 covers 7 bases. Germline V lookup: CDR1 SNHLY, CDR2 FYNNEI. The CDR3 loop spans 15 amino acids. The J segment lost 2 bases and the V segment lost 3 bases, leaving 4 bases of the junction unmatched. The CDR3 sequence: CASSDGGSPYNEQFF. The CDR3 DNA reads TGTGCCAGCAGTGACGGCGGGAGCCCCTACAATGAGCAGTTCTTC. Supplemented by reference TRBV2 and TRBJ2-1, the full variable domain reads EPEVTQTPSHQVTQMGQEVILRCVPISNHLYFYWYRQILGQKVEFLVSFYNNEISEKSEIFDDQFSVERPDGSNFTLKIRSTKLEDSAMYFCASSDGGSPYNEQFFGPGTRLTVL.

The chain employs TRBV5-1 and TRBJ1-1; 9 nucleotides align to TRBD1. CDR3 size: 11 residues. CDR1 and CDR2 (germline): SGHRS, YFSETQ. The ends lost 3 bases at V and 14 bases at J; junction bases unmatched: 5. CDR3 amino acids: CASSSGTGSFF. The CDR3 DNA reads TGCGCCAGCAGCTCGGGGACAGGGTCCTTCTTT.

The chain employs TRBV5-1 and TRBJ2-7; the D gene is possibly TRBD1 (6 bases). Trimming pared 4 bases from V and 0 bases from J, leaving 14 bases between. The germline CDR1 and CDR2 sequences are SGHRS and YFSETQ. The CDR3 extends over 15 amino acids. CDR3 in DNA: TGCGCCAGCAGCACTACAGGGCCACACTCCTACGAGCAGTACTTC. This translates into CASSTTGPHSYEQYF.

This clone was detected a few times. V and J are TRBV6-2 or TRBV6-3 and TRBJ1-1; 8 bases map to TRBD1. The CDR3 length is 16 residues. J was trimmed by 6 bases and V by 2 bases; bases with no gene match: 11. The germline V gene has CDR1 MNHEY and CDR2 SVGEGT. CDR3 protein: CASSYALAGGRPEAFF. As DNA, the CDR3 is TGTGCCAGCAGTTACGCCTTGGCAGGGGGCCGGCCTGAAGCTTTCTTT.

This rearrangement joins TRBV19 to TRBJ2-3; the match to TRBD2 covers 9 bases. The V and J ends lost 4 bases and 6 bases, in that order; junction bases with no gene match: 11. CDR1 is LNHDA and CDR2 is SQIVND in the germline V gene (reference sequence). CDR3 length: 16 amino acids. The CDR3 protein is CASSTLAGAGRDTQYF. CDR3 DNA: TGTGCCAGTAGTACACTAGCGGGTGCCGGTAGGGATACGCAGTATTTT.

In the case of this clone: Different DNA sequences within this sample yield the same CDR3. CDR3 DNA sequence: TGTGCCAGCTCGCAGGACAGGAACTATGGCTACACCTTC. Protein sequence: CASSQDRNYGYTF. The rearrangement links TRBV18 to TRBJ1-2; 7 nucleotides match TRBD1. CDR1 and CDR2 (germline): KGHSH, LQKENI. V was clipped by 6 bases and J by 2 bases; unmatched bases: 3. This CDR3 is built from 13 residues.

The chain carries TRBV7-2 and TRBJ2-2, with a possible D match to TRBD2 (5 bases). Germline CDR1 is SGHTA and CDR2 is FQGNSA. There are 14 residues in the CDR3. Trimming took off 3 bases at V and 5 bases at J, with 10 bases between the two ends. Here the CDR3 reads CASSFQPGTGELFF. The CDR3 region has the DNA TGTGCCAGCAGCTTTCAACCGGGGACCGGGGAGCTGTTTTTT.

The chain combines TRBV6-5 with TRBJ2-1; D may be TRBD2 (5 bases). The CDR3 totals 13 residues. Deletions cut 4 bases from V and 7 bases from J, with 11 bases between. From germline, CDR1 is MNHEY and CDR2 SVGAGI. CDR3 nucleotide sequence: TGTGCCAGCAGTTTACCCTCGGGGAATGAGCAGTTCTTC. As protein: CASSLPSGNEQFF.

The chain links TRBV4-2 to TRBJ1-2; maybe TRBD1 (5 bases). The length of the CDR3 is 15 residues. With 5 bases removed from V and 4 bases from J, the gap between germline ends came to 17 bases. Germline V gives CDR1 LGHNA, CDR2 YNFKEQ. For the CDR3, the DNA is TGTGCCAGCAGCGGCGGGACTTCAACCCTCTATGGCTACACCTTC. The encoded protein is CASSGGTSTLYGYTF.

This chain connects TRBV3-1 (or the pseudogene TRBV3-2) to TRBJ1-2; D unclear. V lost 4 bases and J 1 base, leaving 7 bases between the germline ends. CDR3 length: 13 residues. Germline-derived CDR1 and CDR2 are LGHDT and YNNKEL (reference sequence). The CDR3 here is CASSRGSNYGYTF. The CDR3 region has the DNA TGTGCCAGCAGCCGAGGTAGTAACTATGGCTACACCTTC.

V usage is TRBV20-1 and J usage is TRBJ2-7, with 8 bases aligning to TRBD1. The junction had 7 bases not matched to a gene; V was cut back by 3 bases and J by 3 bases. The CDR3 is 14 amino acids. CDR1 is DFQATT and CDR2 is SNEGSKA in the germline V gene (reference sequence). The CDR3 here is CSASSGRGLYEQYF. In nucleotides, the CDR3 is TGCAGTGCTAGTTCTGGCAGGGGGCTCTACGAGCAGTACTTC.

The rearrangement joins TRBV2 to TRBJ2-3; 8 bases map to TRBD1. The CDR3 is 15 amino acids. The germline V gene encodes CDR1 SNHLY and CDR2 FYNNEI. V was clipped by 7 bases and J by 0 bases; unmatched bases: 6. The CDR3 DNA is TGTGCCAGCACTGGACAGGGCTCTAGCACAGATACGCAGTATTTT. Translation: CASTGQGSSTDTQYF. The variable domain in full, with the rest retrieved from reference TRBV2 and TRBJ2-3, is EPEVTQTPSHQVTQMGQEVILRCVPISNHLYFYWYRQILGQKVEFLVSFYNNEISEKSEIFDDQFSVERPDGSNFTLKIRSTKLEDSAMYFCASTGQGSSTDTQYFGPGTRLTVL.

This clone appeared once. V and J are TRBV5-4 and TRBJ2-7; D not certain. The CDR3 spans 14 residues. Trimming took 2 bases from V and 2 from J, leaving 11 bases between them. Per germline, CDR1 SGHNT and CDR2 YYREEE (reference sequence). The CDR3 nucleotides are TGTGCCAGCAGCTTAGAGGCGATGGCCTACGAGCAGTACTTC. Translated, it gives CASSLEAMAYEQYF.

The CDR3 coding sequence is TGTGCCAGCAGCGCGACTAGCGGGAGTAGGGCAGATACGCAGTATTTT. This translates into CASSATSGSRADTQYF. The gene calls are TRBV9 and TRBJ2-3, with 12 bases identical to TRBD2. The V and J ends lost 3 bases and 4 bases, in that order; junction bases with no gene match: 6. CDR3 size: 16 residues. Looked up from germline, CDR1 is SGDLS and CDR2 is YYNGEE.

The gene calls are TRBV2 and TRBJ2-2; 8 bases are a match to TRBD2. V was pared by 3 bases and J by 6 bases, with 6 bases of the junction left unmatched. The length of the CDR3 is 15 residues. From germline, CDR1 is SNHLY and CDR2 FYNNEI. CDR3 DNA sequence: TGTGCCAGCAGTGAGGACCGGGGGGGTTCCGGGGAGCTGTTTTTT. Its protein product is CASSEDRGGSGELFF.

The chain carries TRBV5-4 and TRBJ1-5; possible D gene TRBD1, 5 bases. Trimming pared 4 bases from V and 2 bases from J, leaving 13 bases between. There are 15 residues in the CDR3. Germline CDR1 is SGHNT and CDR2 is YYREEE (reference sequence). This CDR3 reads CASSLFGGGNQPQHF. In nucleotides, the CDR3 is TGTGCCAGCAGCCTCTTCGGGGGGGGCAATCAGCCCCAGCATTTT.

This clone came up many times. The chain is built from TRBV12-3 or TRBV12-4 and TRBJ2-7; no firm D call. V dropped 11 bases and J dropped 2 bases, with 13 bases sitting between them. This CDR3 region has 12 residues. CDR3 in amino acids: CASSPPTYEQYF. CDR3 bases: TGTGCCTCATCCCCCCCCACCTACGAGCAGTACTTC.

This clone was counted a single time. The genes are TRBV6-5 and TRBJ2-7; D gene unclear. This CDR3 contains 11 residues. V was trimmed by 5 bases and J by 6 bases, leaving 8 bases between them. In germline, CDR1 is MNHEY, CDR2 SVGAGI. DNA for the CDR3: TGTGCCAGCAGTCAGACGGGCGAGCAGTACTTC. It yields the protein CASSQTGEQYF.

The chain employs TRBV11-3 and TRBJ2-2, with 15 bases aligning to TRBD2. This CDR3 contains 16 residues. From germline, CDR1 is SGHNT and CDR2 YENEEA. V lost 5 bases to trimming and J lost 5 bases; unmatched junction nucleotides: 3. CDR3 region: CASSVGLAGGTGELFF. The CDR3 DNA reads TGTGCCAGCAGCGTCGGACTAGCGGGAGGGACCGGGGAGCTGTTTTTT. Full variable domain (remainder filled in from reference TRBV11-3 and TRBJ2-2): EAGVVQSPRYKIIEKKQPVAFWCNPISGHNTLYWYLQNLGQGPELLIRYENEEAVDDSQLPKDRFSAERLKGVDSTLKIQPAELGDSAVYLCASSVGLAGGTGELFFGEGSRLTVL.

The chain employs TRBV18 and TRBJ2-7; 7 bases agree with TRBD1. CDR1 is KGHSH, CDR2 LQKENI, per germline. CDR3 size: 15 residues. J gave up 0 bases and V 3 bases, and 5 bases lay outside the gene matches. CDR3 loop: CASSPGQTYSYEQYF. CDR3 coding DNA: TGTGCCAGCTCACCGGGACAGACTTACTCCTACGAGCAGTACTTC.